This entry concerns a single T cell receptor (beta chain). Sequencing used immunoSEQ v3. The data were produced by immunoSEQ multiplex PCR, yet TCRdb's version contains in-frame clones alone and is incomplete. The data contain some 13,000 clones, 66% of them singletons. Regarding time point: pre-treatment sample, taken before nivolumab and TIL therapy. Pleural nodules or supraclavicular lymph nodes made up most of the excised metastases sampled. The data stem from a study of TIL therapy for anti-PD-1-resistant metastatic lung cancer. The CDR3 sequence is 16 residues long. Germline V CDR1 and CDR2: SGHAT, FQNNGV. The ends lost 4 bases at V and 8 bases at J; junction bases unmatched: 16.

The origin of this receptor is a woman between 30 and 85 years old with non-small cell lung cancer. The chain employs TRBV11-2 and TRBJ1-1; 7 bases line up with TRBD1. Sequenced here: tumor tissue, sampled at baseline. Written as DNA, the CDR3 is TGTGCCAGCAGCTCCCGATCCGGGACAGTTAAAAGGGAAGCTTTCTTT. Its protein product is CASSSRSGTVKREAFF.